Each of the 2 T cell receptor beta chains below was sequenced from the same sample in a study of blood T cells in healthy people across ages. Through a sample-barcoded 5' primer and a J-beta primer mix, a second PCR was run for roughly 6 to 12 cycles. Via MiXCR, TCRdb re-called the 5' RACE reads, giving one row per CDR3 protein. The sample contains some 640,000 distinct CDR3 sequences, 45% to 50% of which appear only once. The source material was blood. These receptors all come from a woman aged 60-75 years in good health.

The chain links TRBV12-3 or TRBV12-4 to TRBJ1-3; D might be TRBD1 (5 bases). The CDR3 spans 16 residues. V gave up 4 bases and J gave up 4 bases, with 17 bases separating them. CDR3: CASSYIPGSEGNTIYF. CDR3 nucleotide sequence: TGTGCCAGCAGTTACATTCCAGGGTCGGAGGGAAACACCATATATTTT.

The chain combines TRBV2 with TRBJ2-6; D remains ambiguous. The CDR3 extends over 15 amino acids. V was clipped by 7 bases and J by 0 bases, with 10 bases between them. The germline CDR1 and CDR2 sequences are SNHLY and FYNNEI. The CDR3 sequence: CASNREPSGANVLTF. Written as DNA, the CDR3 is TGTGCCAGCAATAGGGAACCCTCTGGGGCCAACGTCCTGACTTTC.